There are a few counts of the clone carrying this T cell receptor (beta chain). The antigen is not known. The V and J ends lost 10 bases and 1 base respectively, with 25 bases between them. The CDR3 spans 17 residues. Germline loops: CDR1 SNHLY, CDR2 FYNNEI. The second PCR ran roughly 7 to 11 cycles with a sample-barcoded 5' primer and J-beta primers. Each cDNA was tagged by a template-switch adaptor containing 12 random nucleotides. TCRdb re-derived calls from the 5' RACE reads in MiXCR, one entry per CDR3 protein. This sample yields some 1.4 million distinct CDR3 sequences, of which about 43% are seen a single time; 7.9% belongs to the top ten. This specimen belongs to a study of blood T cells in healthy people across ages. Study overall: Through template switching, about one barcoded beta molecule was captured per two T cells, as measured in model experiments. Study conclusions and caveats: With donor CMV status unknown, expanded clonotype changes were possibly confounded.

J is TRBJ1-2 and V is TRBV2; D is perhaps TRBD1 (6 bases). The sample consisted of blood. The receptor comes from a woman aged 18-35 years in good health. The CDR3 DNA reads TGTGCCATCGGGACTGGGGGCCCGCTGCTAAATAACTATGGCTACACCTTC. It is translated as CAIGTGGPLLNNYGYTF. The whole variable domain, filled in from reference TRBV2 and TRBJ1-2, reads EPEVTQTPSHQVTQMGQEVILRCVPISNHLYFYWYRQILGQKVEFLVSFYNNEISEKSEIFDDQFSVERPDGSNFTLKIRSTKLEDSAMYFCAIGTGGPLLNNYGYTFGSGTRLTVV.